This TCR beta chain was captured in a study of blood T cell repertoires in COVID-19. On the study more broadly: The origin of the acute and convalescent COVID-19 samples was the United States, Italy and Spain. T cells, B-cell-depleted T cells, or PBMCs provided the cDNA or gDNA that served as material.

V was cut by 3 bases and J by 3 bases, with 21 bases left in between. The CDR3 is 17 amino acids. CDR1 DFQATT and CDR2 SNEGSKA come from the germline V gene (reference sequence). Here immunoSEQ multiplex PCR was the method, and the copy in TCRdb shows in-frame clones only, minus some. The table includes about 260,000 clones, approximately 90% detected once. Sequencing was performed on peripheral blood. The receptor comes from a woman between 40 and 50 years old with acute or convalescent COVID-19. This chain joins TRBV20-1 and TRBJ2-4, with a tentative D call TRBD2 (5 bases). DNA of the CDR3: TGCAGTGCTAGTACGGGTTCCGGGGTGGGCGACAAAAACATTCAGTACTTC. It encodes CSASTGSGVGDKNIQYF.